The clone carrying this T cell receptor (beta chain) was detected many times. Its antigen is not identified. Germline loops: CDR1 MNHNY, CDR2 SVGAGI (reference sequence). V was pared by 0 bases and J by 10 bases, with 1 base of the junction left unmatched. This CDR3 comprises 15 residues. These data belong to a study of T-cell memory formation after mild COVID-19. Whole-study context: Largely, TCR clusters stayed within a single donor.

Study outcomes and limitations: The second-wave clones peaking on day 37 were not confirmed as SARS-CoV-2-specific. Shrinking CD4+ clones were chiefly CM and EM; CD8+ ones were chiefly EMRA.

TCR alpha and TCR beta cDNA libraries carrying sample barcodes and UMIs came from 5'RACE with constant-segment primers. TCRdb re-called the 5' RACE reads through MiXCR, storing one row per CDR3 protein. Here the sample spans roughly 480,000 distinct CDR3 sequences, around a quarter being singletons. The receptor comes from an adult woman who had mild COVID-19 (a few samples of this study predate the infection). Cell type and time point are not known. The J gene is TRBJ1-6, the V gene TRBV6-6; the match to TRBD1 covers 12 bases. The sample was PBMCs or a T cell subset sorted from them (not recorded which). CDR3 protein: CASSYSGTGGSPLHF. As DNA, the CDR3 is TGTGCCAGCAGTTACTCCGGGACAGGGGGCTCACCCCTCCACTTT.